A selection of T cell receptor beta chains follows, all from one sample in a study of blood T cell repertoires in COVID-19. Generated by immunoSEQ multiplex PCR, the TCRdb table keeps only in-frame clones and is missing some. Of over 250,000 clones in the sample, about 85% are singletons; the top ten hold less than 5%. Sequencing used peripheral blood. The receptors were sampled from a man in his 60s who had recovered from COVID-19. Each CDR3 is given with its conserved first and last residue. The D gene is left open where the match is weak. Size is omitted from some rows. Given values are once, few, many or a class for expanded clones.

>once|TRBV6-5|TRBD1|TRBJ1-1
CASLTPYHRGTEAFF
TGTGCCAGCTTAACCCCTTATCACAGGGGCACTGAAGCTTTCTTT
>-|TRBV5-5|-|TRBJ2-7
CASTGTRIDEQYF
TGTGCCAGCACCGGGACTCGCATCGACGAGCAGTACTTC
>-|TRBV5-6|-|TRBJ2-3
CASSLAGIGTDTQYF
TGTGCCAGCAGCTTGGCGGGGATAGGCACAGATACGCAGTATTTT
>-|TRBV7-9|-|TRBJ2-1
CASSRGGGSRGANEQFF
TGTGCCAGCAGCCGGGGAGGTGGTTCTCGGGGGGCCAATGAGCAGTTCTTC
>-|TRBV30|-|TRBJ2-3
CAWSVRGSTDTQYF
TGTGCCTGGAGTGTACGGGGGAGCACAGATACGCAGTATTTT
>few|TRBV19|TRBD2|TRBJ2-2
CASSIYSGGADGELFF
TGTGCCAGTAGTATATATAGCGGGGGGGCCGACGGGGAGCTGTTTTTT
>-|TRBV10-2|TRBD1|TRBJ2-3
CASSEGSGGNTDTQYF
TGCGCCAGCAGTGAGGGCTCAGGGGGAAACACAGATACGCAGTATTTT
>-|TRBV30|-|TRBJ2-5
CAWRLALAKTQYF
TGTGCCTGGCGCCTAGCCCTAGCAAAGACCCAGTACTTC
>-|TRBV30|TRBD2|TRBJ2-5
CAWSGSRTSGGAYQETQYF
TGTGCCTGGAGTGGAAGTAGGACTAGCGGGGGAGCATACCAAGAGACCCAGTACTTC
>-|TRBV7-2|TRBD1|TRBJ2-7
CASSLVPGGSYEQYF
TGTGCCAGCAGCTTAGTTCCAGGGGGCTCCTACGAGCAGTACTTC
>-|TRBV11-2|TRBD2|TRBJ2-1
CASSLSPGLGGHEQFF
TGTGCCAGCAGCCTTTCCCCGGGACTAGGGGGTCATGAGCAGTTCTTC
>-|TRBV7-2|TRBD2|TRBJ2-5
CASSPGRGARETQYF
TGTGCCAGCAGCCCGGGGCGGGGGGCGAGGGAGACCCAGTACTTC
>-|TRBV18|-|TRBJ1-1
CASSLGQGYTEAFF
TGTGCCAGCTCATTAGGGCAGGGTTACACTGAAGCTTTCTTT
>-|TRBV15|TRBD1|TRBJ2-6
CATSRDRLVGQGAGANVLTF
TGTGCCACCAGCAGAGATCGCTTAGTTGGACAGGGAGCTGGGGCCAACGTCCTGACTTTC